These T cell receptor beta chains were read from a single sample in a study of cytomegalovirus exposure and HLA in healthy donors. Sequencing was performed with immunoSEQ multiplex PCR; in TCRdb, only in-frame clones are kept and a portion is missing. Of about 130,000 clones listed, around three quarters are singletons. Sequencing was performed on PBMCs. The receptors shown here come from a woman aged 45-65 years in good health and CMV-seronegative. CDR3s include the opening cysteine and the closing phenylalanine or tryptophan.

CASSQRAGNTEAFF,TRBV4-2,TRBJ1-1
CASRPTTVNTEAFF,TRBV19,TRBJ1-1
CASSIGLGGLSIGTDTQYF,TRBV19,TRBJ2-3
CASSQSGLAGVGDTQYF,TRBV4-2,TRBJ2-3
CASSLPRQGSSQETQYF,TRBV5-1,TRBJ2-5
CASTSVGIAGGGQYF,TRBV7-2,TRBJ2-7
CASGLPTGKTASYGYPF,TRBV12-5,TRBJ1-2
CASSIRQTGTVFANEKLFF,TRBV27,TRBJ1-4
CASSVEAAGKEETQYF,TRBV9,TRBJ2-5
CASSRFQGTGQDYGYTF,TRBV9,TRBJ1-2
CASSISGRTIYEQYF,TRBV5-4,TRBJ2-7
CASSQGLAGAQYF,TRBV4-3,TRBJ2-7
CASSPWWAGKSYEQYF,TRBV14,TRBJ2-7
CASTQQGGQGPGEKLFF,TRBV7-8,TRBJ1-4
CATSSRLAGGELFF,TRBV15,TRBJ2-2
CASSVDGTLLYEQYF,TRBV9,TRBJ2-7
CASSVEGWITGGYTF,TRBV9,TRBJ1-2
CASGLTGWTEAFF,TRBV12-5,TRBJ1-1
CASRVSGRASGANVLTF,TRBV2,TRBJ2-6
CASSQGTSGRPGETQYF,TRBV4-1,TRBJ2-5
CASGVAGALGEQFF,TRBV28,TRBJ2-1
CASSQGRTYEQYF,TRBV4-3,TRBJ2-7
CASSLAGQGAGGYTF,TRBV7-9,TRBJ1-2
CSVEGLAAPISTDTQYF,TRBV29-1,TRBJ2-3
CASSQPSMNTEAFF,TRBV4-2,TRBJ1-1
CAWRQRGGNQPQHF,TRBV30,TRBJ1-5
CATRTGKDTQYF,TRBV10-3,TRBJ2-3
CASSPIRDRGTNEKLFF,TRBV11-2,TRBJ1-4
CASSELHPRDTEAFF,TRBV6-1,TRBJ1-1
CASSPPRRVAYEQYF,TRBV7-2,TRBJ2-7
CASRPTSGTDTQYF,TRBV6-4,TRBJ2-3
CASSSSGPYNEQFF,TRBV27,TRBJ2-1
CASSSMTGGVYSNQPQHF,TRBV28,TRBJ1-5
CASRTSAGNSYEQYF,TRBV6-5,TRBJ2-7
CASTRTGDYGYTF,TRBV7-9,TRBJ1-2
CASSVDRGYGYPF,TRBV7-6,TRBJ1-2
CASSATFQGGRNTEAFF,TRBV6-1,TRBJ1-1
CATSRPQGTRVNTDTQYF,TRBV15,TRBJ2-3
CASSLVGQGRTGELFF,TRBV7-6,TRBJ2-2
CASSPRLAGDTQYF,TRBV9,TRBJ2-3
CASSRRSNTEAFF,TRBV7-6,TRBJ1-1
CAIGAGLNTEAFF,TRBV10-3,TRBJ1-1
CASSQDRGWDYGYTF,TRBV4-2,TRBJ1-2
CASSPWGADRGGLYF,TRBV7-9,TRBJ2-4
CASSLEGQGVGGEQFF,TRBV28,TRBJ2-1
CASSLLAGVAADTQYF,TRBV7-2,TRBJ2-3
CASSPTTGDQPQHF,TRBV18,TRBJ1-5
CASSLGAGYEEETQYF,TRBV13,TRBJ2-5
CASSPLDSNQPQNF,TRBV18,TRBJ1-5
CASSDEGSGANVLTF,TRBV6-4,TRBJ2-6
CAWSVGLAGAPDTQYF,TRBV30,TRBJ2-3
CASSRGGISDQPQHF,TRBV28,TRBJ1-5
CASSSIAGGLNGNEQFF,TRBV5-4,TRBJ2-1
CASSQDLLGTSGIRGDTQYF,TRBV4-3,TRBJ2-3
CASSLAGTTNYGYTF,TRBV7-2,TRBJ1-2